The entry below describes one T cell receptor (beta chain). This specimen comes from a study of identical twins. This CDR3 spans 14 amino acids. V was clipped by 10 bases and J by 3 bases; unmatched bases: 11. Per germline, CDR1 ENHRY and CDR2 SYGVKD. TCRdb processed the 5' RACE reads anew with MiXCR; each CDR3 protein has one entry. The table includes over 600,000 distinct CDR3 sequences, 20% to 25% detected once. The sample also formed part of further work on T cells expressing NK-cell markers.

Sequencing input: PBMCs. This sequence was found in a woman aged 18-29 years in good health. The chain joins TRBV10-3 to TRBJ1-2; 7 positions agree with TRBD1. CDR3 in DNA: TGTGCCACCTTTAGCGGAGGGGGCGACTATGGCTACACCTTC. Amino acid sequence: CATFSGGGDYGYTF.